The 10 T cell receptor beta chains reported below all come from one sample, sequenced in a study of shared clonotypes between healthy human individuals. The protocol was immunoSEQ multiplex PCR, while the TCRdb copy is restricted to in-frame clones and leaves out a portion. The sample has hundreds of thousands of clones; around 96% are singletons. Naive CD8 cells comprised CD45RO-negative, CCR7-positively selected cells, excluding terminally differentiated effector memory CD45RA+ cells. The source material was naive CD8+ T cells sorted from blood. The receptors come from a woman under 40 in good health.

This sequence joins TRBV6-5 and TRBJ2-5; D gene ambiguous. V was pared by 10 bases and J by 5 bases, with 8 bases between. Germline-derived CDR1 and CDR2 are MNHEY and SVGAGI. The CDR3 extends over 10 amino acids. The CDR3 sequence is CAIGIETQYF. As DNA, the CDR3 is TGTGCCATCGGTATCGAGACCCAGTACTTC.

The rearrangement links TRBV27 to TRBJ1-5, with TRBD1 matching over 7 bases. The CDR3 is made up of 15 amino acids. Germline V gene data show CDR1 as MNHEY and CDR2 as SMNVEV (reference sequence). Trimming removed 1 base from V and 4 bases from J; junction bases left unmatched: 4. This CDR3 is CASSLYTGENQPQHF. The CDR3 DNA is TGTGCCAGCAGTTTATACACAGGGGAGAATCAGCCCCAGCATTTT.

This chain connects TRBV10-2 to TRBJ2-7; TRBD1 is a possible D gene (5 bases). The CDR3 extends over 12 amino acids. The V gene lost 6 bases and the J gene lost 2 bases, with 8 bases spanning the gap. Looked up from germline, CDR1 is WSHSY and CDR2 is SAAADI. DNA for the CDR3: TGCGCCAGCAGAACGACAGCCTACGAGCAGTACTTC. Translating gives CASRTTAYEQYF.

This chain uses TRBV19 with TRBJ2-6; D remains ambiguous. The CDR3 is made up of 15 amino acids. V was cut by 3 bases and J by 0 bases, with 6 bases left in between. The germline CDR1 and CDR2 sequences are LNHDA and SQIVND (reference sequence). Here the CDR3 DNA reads TGTGCCAGTAGTATCGTTGACTCTGGGGCCAACGTCCTGACTTTC. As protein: CASSIVDSGANVLTF. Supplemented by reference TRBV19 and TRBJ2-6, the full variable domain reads DGGITQSPKYLFRKEGQNVTLSCEQNLNHDAMYWYRQDPGQGLRLIYYSQIVNDFQKGDIAEGYSVSREKKESFPLTVTSAQKNPTAFYLCASSIVDSGANVLTFGAGSRLTVL.

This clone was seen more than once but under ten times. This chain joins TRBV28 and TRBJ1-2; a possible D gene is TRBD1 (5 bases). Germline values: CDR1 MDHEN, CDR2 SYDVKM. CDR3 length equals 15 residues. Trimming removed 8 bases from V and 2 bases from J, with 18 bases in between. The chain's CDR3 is CASGPAIGTNYGYTF. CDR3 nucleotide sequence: TGTGCCAGCGGGCCTGCTATCGGGACCAACTATGGCTACACCTTC.

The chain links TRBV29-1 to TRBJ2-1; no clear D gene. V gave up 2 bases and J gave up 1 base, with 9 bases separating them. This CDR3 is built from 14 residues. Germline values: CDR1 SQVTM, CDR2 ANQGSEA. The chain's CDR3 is CSVELRVSYNEQFF. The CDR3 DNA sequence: TGCAGCGTTGAACTAAGGGTTTCCTACAATGAGCAGTTCTTC.

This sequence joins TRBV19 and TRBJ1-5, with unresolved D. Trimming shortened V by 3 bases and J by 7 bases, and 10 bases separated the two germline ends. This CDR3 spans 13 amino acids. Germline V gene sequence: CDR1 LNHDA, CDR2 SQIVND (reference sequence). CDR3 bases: TGTGCCAGTAGTATTAATTGGGAACAGCCCCAGCATTTT. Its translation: CASSINWEQPQHF.

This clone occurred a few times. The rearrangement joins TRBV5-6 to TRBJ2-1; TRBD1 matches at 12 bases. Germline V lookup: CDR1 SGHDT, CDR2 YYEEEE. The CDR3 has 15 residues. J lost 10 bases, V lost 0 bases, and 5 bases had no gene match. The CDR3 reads CASSLAGTGGLEQFF. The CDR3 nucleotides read TGTGCCAGCAGCTTGGCCGGGACAGGGGGCCTCGAGCAGTTCTTC.

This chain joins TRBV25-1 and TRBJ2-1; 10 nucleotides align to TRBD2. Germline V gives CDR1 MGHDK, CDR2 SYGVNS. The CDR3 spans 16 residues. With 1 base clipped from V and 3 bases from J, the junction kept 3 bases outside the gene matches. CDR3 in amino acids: CASSESPSGGYNEQFF. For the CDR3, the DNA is TGTGCCAGCAGTGAATCCCCTAGCGGGGGCTACAATGAGCAGTTCTTC.

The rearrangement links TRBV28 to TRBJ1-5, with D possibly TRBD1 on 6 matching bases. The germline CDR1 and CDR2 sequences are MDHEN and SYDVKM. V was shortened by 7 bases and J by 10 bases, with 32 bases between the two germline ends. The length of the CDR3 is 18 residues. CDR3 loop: CASNLVGGGHPQTLPQHF. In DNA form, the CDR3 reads TGTGCCAGCAATTTGGTGGGGGGGGGACATCCTCAAACTCTTCCCCAGCATTTT.